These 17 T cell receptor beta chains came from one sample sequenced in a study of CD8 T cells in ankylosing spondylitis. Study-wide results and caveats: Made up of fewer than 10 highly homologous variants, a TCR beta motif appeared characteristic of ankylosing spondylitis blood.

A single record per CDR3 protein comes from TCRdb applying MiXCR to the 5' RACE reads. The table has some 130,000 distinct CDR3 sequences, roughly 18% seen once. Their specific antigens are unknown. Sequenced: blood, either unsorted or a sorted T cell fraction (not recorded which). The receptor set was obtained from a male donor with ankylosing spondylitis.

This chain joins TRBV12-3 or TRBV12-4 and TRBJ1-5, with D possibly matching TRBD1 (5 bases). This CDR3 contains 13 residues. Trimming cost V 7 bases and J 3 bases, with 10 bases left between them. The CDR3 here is CASTLQVNQPQHF. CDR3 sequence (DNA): TGTGCCAGCACCCTACAGGTCAATCAGCCCCAGCATTTT.

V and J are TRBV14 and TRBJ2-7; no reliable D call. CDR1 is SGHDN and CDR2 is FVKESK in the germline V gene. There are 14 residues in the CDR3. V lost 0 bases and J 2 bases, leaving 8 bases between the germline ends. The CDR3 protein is CASSQDLGPYEQYF. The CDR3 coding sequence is TGTGCCAGCAGCCAAGATCTGGGTCCCTACGAGCAGTACTTC.

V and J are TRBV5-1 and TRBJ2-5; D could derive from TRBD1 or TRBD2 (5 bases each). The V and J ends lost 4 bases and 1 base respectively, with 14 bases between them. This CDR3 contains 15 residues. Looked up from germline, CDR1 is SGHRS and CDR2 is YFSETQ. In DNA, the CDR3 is TGCGCCAGCAGCATGAATCCGGGGCCCCAAGAGACCCAGTACTTC. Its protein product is CASSMNPGPQETQYF.

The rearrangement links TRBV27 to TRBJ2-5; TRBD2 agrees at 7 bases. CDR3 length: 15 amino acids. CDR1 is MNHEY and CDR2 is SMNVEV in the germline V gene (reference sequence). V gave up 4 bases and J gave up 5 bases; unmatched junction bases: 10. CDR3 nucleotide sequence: TGTGCCAGCAGTTATGCGGGAGCTCCTTGGGAGACCCAGTACTTC. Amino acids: CASSYAGAPWETQYF.

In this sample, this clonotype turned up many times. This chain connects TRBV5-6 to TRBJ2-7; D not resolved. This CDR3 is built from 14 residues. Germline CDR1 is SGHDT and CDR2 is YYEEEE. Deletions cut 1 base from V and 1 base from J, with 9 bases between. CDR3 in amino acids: CASSLLRRSYEQYF. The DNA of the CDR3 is TGTGCCAGCAGCTTGCTACGCCGTTCCTACGAGCAGTACTTC.

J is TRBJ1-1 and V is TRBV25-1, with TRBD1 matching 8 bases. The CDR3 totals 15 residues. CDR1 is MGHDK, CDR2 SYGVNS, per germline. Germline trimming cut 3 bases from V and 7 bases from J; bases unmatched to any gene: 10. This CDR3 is CASSDPDRVFGEAFF. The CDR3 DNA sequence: TGTGCCAGCAGTGACCCGGACAGGGTGTTCGGTGAAGCTTTCTTT.

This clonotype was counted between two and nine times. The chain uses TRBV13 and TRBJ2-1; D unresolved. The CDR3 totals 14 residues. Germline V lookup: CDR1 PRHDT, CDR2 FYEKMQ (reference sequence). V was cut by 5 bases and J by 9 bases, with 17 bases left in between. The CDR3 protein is CASSPRGASGEQFF. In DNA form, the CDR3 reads TGTGCCAGCAGCCCCCGAGGTGCATCGGGTGAGCAGTTCTTC.

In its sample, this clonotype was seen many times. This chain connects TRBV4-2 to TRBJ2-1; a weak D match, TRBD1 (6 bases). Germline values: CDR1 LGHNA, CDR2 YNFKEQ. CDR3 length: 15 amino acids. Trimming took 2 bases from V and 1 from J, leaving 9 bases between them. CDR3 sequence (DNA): TGTGCCAGCAGCCAATACAGGGATTCCTACAATGAGCAGTTCTTC. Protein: CASSQYRDSYNEQFF.

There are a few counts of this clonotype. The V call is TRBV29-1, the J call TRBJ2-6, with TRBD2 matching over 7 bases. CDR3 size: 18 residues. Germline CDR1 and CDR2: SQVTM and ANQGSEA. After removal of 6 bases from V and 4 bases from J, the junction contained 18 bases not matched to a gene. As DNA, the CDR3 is TGCAGCGTCACATCCCCTCGCGGGAGATCTTCCGGGGCCAACGTCCTGACTTTC. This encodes CSVTSPRGRSSGANVLTF.

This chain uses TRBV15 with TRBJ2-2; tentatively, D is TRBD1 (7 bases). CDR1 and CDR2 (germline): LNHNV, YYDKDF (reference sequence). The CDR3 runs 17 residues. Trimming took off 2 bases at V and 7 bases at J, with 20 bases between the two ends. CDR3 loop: CATSRLGRGEGGGELFF. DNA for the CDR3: TGTGCCACCAGCAGACTAGGCAGGGGGGAAGGTGGCGGGGAGCTGTTTTTT.

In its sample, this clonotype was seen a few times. CDR3 bases: TGTGCCAGCAGTCCCCCGCCCCCGGGGGATCAGGACGAGCAGTACTTC. It specifies CASSPPPPGDQDEQYF. This chain links TRBV28 with TRBJ2-7; D might be TRBD2 (6 bases). The V gene lost 5 bases and the J gene lost 5 bases, with 22 bases spanning the gap. This CDR3 has 16 residues. The germline V gene has CDR1 MDHEN and CDR2 SYDVKM. Looking up the rest from reference TRBV28 and TRBJ2-7 gives the full variable domain: DVKVTQSSRYLVKRTGEKVFLECVQDMDHENMFWYRQDPGLGLRLIYFSYDVKMKEKGDIPEGYSVSREKKERFSLILESASTNQTSMYLCASSPPPPGDQDEQYFGPGTRLTVT.

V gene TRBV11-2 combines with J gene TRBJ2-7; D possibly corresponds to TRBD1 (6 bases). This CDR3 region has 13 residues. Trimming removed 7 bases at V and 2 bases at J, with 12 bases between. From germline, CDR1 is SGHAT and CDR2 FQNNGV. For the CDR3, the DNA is TGTGCCAGCAACAAAGCAGGGGCCTACGAGCAGTACTTC. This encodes CASNKAGAYEQYF. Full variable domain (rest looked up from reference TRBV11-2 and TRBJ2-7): EAGVAQSPRYKIIEKRQSVAFWCNPISGHATLYWYQQILGQGPKLLIQFQNNGVVDDSQLPKDRFSAERLKGVDSTLKIQPAKLEDSAVYLCASNKAGAYEQYFGPGTRLTVT.

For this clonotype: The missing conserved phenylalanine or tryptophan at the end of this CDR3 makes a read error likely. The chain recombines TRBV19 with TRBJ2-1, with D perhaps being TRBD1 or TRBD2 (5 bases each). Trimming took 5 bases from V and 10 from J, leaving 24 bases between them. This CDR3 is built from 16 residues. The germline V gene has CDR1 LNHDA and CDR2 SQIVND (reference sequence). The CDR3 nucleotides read TGTGCCAGTAGTGCCCCCGGGACCAGCCCGCCCTGGGAGCAGTTCCTC. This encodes CASSAPGTSPPWEQFL.

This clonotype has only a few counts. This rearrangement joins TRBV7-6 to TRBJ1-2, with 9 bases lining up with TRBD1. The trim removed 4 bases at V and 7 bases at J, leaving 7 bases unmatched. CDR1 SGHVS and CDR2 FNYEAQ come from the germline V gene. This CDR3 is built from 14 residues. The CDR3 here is CASSSTTGGSGYTF. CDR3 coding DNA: TGTGCCAGCAGCTCTACGACAGGGGGAAGTGGCTACACCTTC. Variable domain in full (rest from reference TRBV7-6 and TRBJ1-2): GAGVSQSPRYKVTKRGQDVALRCDPISGHVSLYWYRQALGQGPEFLTYFNYEAQQDKSGLPNDRFSAERPEGSISTLTIQRTEQRDSAMYRCASSSTTGGSGYTFGSGTRLTVV.

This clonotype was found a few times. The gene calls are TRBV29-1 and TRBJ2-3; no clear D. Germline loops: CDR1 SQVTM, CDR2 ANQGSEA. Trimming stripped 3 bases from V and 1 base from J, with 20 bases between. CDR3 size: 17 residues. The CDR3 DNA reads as TGCAGCGTTGACGGCGGAGAGCTGTTCTCCGGCACAGATACGCAGTATTTT. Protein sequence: CSVDGGELFSGTDTQYF.

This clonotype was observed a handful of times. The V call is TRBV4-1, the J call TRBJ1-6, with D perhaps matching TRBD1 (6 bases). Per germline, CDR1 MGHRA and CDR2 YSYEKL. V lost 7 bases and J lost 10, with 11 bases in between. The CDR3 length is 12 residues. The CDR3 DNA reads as TGCGCCAGCATGGGGGCTGGGTCACCCCTCCACTTT. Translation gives CASMGAGSPLHF.

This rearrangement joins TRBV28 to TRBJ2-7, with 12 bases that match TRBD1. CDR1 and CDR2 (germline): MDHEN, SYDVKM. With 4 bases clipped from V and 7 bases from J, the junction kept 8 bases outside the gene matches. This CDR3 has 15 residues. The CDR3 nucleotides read TGTGCCAGCAGTTCCGCGGGACAGGGGGCGCTGGAGCAGTACTTC. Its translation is CASSSAGQGALEQYF.